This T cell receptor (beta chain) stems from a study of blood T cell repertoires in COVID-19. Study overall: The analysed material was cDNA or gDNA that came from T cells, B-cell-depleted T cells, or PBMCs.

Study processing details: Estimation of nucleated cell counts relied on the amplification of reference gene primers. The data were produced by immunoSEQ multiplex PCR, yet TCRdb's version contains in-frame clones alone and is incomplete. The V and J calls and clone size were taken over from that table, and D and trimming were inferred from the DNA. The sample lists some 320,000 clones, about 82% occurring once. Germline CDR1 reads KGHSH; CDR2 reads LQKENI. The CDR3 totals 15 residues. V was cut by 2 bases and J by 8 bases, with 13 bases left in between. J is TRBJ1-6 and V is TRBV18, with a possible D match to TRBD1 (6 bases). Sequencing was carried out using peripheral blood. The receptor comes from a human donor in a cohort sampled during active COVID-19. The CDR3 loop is CASSPDGQRDSPLHF. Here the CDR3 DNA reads TGTGCCAGCTCACCAGACGGACAGAGGGATTCACCCCTCCACTTT.